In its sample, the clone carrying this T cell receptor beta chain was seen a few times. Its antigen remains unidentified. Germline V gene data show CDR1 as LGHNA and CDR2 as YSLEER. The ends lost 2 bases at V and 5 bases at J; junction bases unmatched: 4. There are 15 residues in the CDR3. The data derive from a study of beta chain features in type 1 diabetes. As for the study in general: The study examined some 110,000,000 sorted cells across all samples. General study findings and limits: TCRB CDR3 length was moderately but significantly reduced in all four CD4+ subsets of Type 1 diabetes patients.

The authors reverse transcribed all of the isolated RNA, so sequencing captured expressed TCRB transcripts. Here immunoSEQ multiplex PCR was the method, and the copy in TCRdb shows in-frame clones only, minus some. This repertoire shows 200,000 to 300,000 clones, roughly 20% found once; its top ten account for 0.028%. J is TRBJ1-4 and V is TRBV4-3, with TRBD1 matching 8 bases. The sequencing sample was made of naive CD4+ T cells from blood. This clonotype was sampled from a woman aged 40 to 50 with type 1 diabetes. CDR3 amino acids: CASSQSYRGNEKLFF. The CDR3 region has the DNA TGCGCCAGCAGCCAATCTTACAGGGGGAATGAAAAACTGTTTTTT.